This entry describes one T cell receptor (beta chain). The data stem from a study of blood T cell repertoires in COVID-19. Study-level information: PBMCs, B-cell-depleted T cells, or T cells provided the cDNA or gDNA that made up the material.

Sequencing was performed with immunoSEQ multiplex PCR; in TCRdb, only in-frame clones are kept and a portion is missing. The sample gives about 200,000 clones, roughly nine tenths of which show up once; more than 0.7% is in the top ten. Germline lookup yields CDR1 SGHNT and CDR2 YYREEE (reference sequence). Trimming removed 3 bases from V and 1 base from J; junction bases left unmatched: 9. This CDR3 has 16 residues. Sequenced material: peripheral blood. This TCR was sampled from a woman between 65 and 79 years old with acute or convalescent COVID-19. The chain is built from TRBV5-4 and TRBJ1-1, with 7 bases identical to TRBD1. In nucleotides, the CDR3 is TGTGCCAGCAGCTCGGACAGGTCCCGTTCGAACACTGAAGCTTTCTTT. Residues: CASSSDRSRSNTEAFF.